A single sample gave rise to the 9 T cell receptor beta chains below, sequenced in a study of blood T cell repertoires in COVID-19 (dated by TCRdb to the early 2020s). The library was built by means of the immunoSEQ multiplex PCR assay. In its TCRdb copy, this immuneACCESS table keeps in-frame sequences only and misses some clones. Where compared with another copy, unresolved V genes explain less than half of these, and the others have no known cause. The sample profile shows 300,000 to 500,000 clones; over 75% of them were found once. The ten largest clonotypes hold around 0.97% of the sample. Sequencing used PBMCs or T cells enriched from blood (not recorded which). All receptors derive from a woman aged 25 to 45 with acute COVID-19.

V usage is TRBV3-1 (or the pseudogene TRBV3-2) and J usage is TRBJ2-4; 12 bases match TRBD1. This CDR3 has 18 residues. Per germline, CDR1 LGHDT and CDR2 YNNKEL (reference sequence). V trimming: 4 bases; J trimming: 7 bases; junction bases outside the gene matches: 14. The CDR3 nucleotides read TGTGCCAGCAGCCGAGGCGATTCGGGACAGGGGGCCGCTAACATTCAGTACTTC. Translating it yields CASSRGDSGQGAANIQYF.

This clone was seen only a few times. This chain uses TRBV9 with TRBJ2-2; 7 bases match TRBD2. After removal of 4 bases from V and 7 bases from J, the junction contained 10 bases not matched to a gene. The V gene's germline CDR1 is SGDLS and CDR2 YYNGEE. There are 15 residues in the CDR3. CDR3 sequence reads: CASSPRLAAYGELFF. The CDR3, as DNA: TGTGCCAGCAGCCCTAGGCTAGCGGCTTACGGGGAGCTGTTTTTT.

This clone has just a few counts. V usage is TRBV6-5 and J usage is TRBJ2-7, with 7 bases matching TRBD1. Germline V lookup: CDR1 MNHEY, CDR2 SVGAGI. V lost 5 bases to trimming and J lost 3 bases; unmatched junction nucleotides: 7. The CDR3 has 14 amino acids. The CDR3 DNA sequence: TGTGCCAGCAGTCCAGCCGGGACAGACTACGAGCAGTACTTC. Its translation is CASSPAGTDYEQYF.

CDR3 nucleotide sequence: TGCGCCAGCAGTCCAGGGCGGGGACAGGGGGGTTCTGAAGCTTTCTTT. Translated: CASSPGRGQGGSEAFF. This chain uses TRBV10-2 with TRBJ1-1; 11 bases are a match to TRBD1. The junction had 11 bases not matched to a gene; V was cut back by 5 bases and J by 6 bases. Germline CDR1 WSHSY, CDR2 SAAADI. CDR3 size: 16 residues.

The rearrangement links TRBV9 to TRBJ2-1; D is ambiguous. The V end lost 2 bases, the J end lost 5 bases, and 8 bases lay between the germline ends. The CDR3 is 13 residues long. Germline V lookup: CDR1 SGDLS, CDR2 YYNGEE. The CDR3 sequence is CASSVKPNNEQFF. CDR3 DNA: TGTGCCAGCAGCGTGAAGCCGAACAATGAGCAGTTCTTC.

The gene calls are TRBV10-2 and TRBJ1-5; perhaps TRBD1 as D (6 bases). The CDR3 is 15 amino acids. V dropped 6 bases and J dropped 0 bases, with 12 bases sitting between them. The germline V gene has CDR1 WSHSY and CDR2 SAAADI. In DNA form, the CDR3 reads TGCGCCAGCAGGGAAGGGACACCTAGCAATCAGCCCCAGCATTTT. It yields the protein CASREGTPSNQPQHF.

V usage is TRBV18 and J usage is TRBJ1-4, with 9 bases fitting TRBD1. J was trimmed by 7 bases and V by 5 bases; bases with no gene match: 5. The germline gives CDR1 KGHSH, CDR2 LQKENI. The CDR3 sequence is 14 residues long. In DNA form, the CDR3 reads TGTGCCAGCTCATGGGACAGGGCGGTTGAAAAACTGTTTTTT. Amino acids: CASSWDRAVEKLFF.

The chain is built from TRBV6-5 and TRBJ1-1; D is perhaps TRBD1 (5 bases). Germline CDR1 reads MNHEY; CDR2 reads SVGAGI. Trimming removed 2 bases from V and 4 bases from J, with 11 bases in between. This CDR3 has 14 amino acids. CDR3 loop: CASSYARRGTEAFF. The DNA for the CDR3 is TGTGCCAGCAGTTACGCACGGAGGGGCACTGAAGCTTTCTTT.

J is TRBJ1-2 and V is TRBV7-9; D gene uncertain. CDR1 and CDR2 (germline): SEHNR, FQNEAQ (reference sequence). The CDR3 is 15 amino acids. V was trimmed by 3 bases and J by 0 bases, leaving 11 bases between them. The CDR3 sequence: CASSFVVSPNYGYTF. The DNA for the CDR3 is TGTGCCAGCAGCTTCGTAGTATCGCCTAACTATGGCTACACCTTC.